This T cell receptor (beta chain) was identified in a study of cytomegalovirus exposure and HLA in healthy donors. About the study: Unique TCRs numbering roughly 85 million, obtained from HLA-typed donors, made up an early data release.

Overall study results and limits: Among TCR sequences, most were rare, though some public TCRs appeared in many donors.

Likely unrecorded immune exposures existed in these nominally healthy donors. Regarding this clone: Its matching antigen is unknown. A read error may produce the germline difference seen at one junction end.

PCR used 60 Vbeta primers and 13 Jbeta primers. Sequencing was performed with immunoSEQ multiplex PCR; in TCRdb, only in-frame clones are kept and a portion is missing. This sample has roughly 62,000 clones, with approximately 75% found just once. The CDR3 has 14 residues. Germline lookup yields CDR1 GTSNPN and CDR2 SVGIG (reference sequence). The sequenced sample consisted of PBMCs. The chain recombines TRBV30 with TRBJ1-2; TRBD1 agrees at 7 bases. The sequence was obtained from a woman in her thirties or forties in good health and CMV-seropositive. CDR3 residues: CAWSLYMGQGVAGF. CDR3 DNA: TGTGCCTGGAGTTTGTATATGGGGCAGGGGGTCGCGGGCTTC.